Listed here are 12 T cell receptor beta chains from one sample, sequenced in a study of control samples from healthy donors and cancer patients (dated by TCRdb to 2018 to 2021). Library preparation used the immunoSEQ multiplex PCR assay. What TCRdb holds here is the immuneACCESS table cut down to in-frame rearrangements. Part of the clones is not present; checked against another copy, under half of the missing clones reflect an unresolved V gene, and the others are unexplained. The sample table lists 100,000 or so clones, more than 75% of them with a count of one. The top ten hold over 15% of the sample. Material: blood. The origin of the receptors is a woman aged 45-65 years in good health.

This sequence joins TRBV2 and TRBJ2-7; 9 positions agree with TRBD1. This CDR3 spans 15 amino acids. CDR1 and CDR2 (germline): SNHLY, FYNNEI. V lost 6 bases and J lost 1; bases outside the gene matches: 7. CDR3 DNA sequence: TGTGCCAGCAGACCCTGGACAGGGGAATCCTACGAGCAGTACGTC. This gives the protein CASRPWTGESYEQYV.

The V call is TRBV6-1, the J call TRBJ2-1; 13 bases fit TRBD2. Germline V CDR1 and CDR2: MNHNS, SASEGT. V shed 3 bases, J shed 4 bases, and the junction held 15 bases outside the gene matches. The CDR3 is made up of 20 amino acids. CDR3 amino acids: CASSDPRGGQGLAGYNEQFF. In DNA form, the CDR3 reads TGTGCCAGCAGTGACCCACGGGGGGGCCAGGGACTAGCGGGATACAATGAGCAGTTCTTC.

J is TRBJ2-7 and V is TRBV6-1; D might be TRBD1 (5 bases). CDR1 and CDR2 from the germline V gene are MNHNS and SASEGT. The V end lost 2 bases, the J end lost 3 bases, and 14 bases lay between the germline ends. The CDR3 runs 15 residues. The CDR3 spells CASSELAGRDYEQYF. CDR3 in DNA: TGTGCCAGCAGTGAATTGGCAGGGCGAGACTACGAGCAGTACTTC.

The V and J genes are TRBV19 and TRBJ2-1; TRBD2 matches 11 bases. CDR1 and CDR2 (germline): LNHDA, SQIVND (reference sequence). With 9 bases clipped from V and 7 bases from J, the junction kept 5 bases outside the gene matches. This CDR3 has 13 residues. This CDR3 is CASSGTSGNEQFF. CDR3 nucleotides: TGTGCCAGCTCCGGGACTAGCGGTAATGAGCAGTTCTTC.

The chain couples TRBV6-2 or TRBV6-3 to TRBJ2-3; D possibly corresponds to TRBD2 (5 bases). The CDR3 is 16 amino acids. Trimming left V 0 bases short and J 0 bases short, with 10 bases between. The V gene's germline CDR1 is MNHEY and CDR2 SVGEGT. This CDR3 reads CASSYSWRTSTDTQYF. CDR3 DNA sequence: TGTGCCAGCAGTTACTCGTGGCGGACTAGCACAGATACGCAGTATTTT.

This clone was seen just once. V and J are TRBV29-1 and TRBJ1-5, with no clear D. The CDR3 loop spans 11 amino acids. V shed 6 bases and J shed 1 base, with 4 bases lying between them. Germline CDR1 SQVTM, CDR2 ANQGSEA. The CDR3 reads CSVGSNQPQHF. The CDR3 DNA reads TGCAGCGTAGGGAGCAATCAGCCCCAGCATTTT.

The chain employs TRBV5-1 and TRBJ1-4; D remains unclear. The CDR3 consists of 15 residues. V was pared by 1 base and J by 5 bases, with 12 bases between. The V gene's germline CDR1 is SGHRS and CDR2 YFSETQ. CDR3 region: CASSLSAVRNEKLFF. CDR3 bases: TGCGCCAGCAGCTTGAGCGCAGTCAGGAATGAAAAACTGTTTTTT.

The V gene is TRBV5-1, the J gene TRBJ2-7; D might be TRBD1 (6 bases). Trimming stripped 0 bases from V and 6 bases from J, with 7 bases between. Germline CDR1 SGHRS, CDR2 YFSETQ. This CDR3 comprises 12 residues. The CDR3 sequence is CASSLEGGEQYV. CDR3 nucleotide sequence: TGCGCCAGCAGCTTGGAAGGGGGCGAGCAGTACGTC.

J is TRBJ2-5 and V is TRBV18; TRBD2 is a possible D gene (6 bases). Germline V CDR1 and CDR2: KGHSH, LQKENI. V shed 6 bases and J shed 4 bases, with 18 bases lying between them. The CDR3 loop spans 15 amino acids. This CDR3 reads CASSPNAGPTETQYF. CDR3 DNA sequence: TGTGCCAGCTCGCCAAACGCGGGGCCGACAGAGACCCAGTACTTC.

The J gene is TRBJ1-1, the V gene TRBV15; D gene uncertain. CDR3 size: 16 residues. Trimming shortened V by 0 bases and J by 1 base, and 12 bases separated the two germline ends. CDR1 and CDR2 (germline): LNHNV, YYDKDF (reference sequence). Here the CDR3 DNA reads TGTGCCACCAGCAGAGACCGGGGAATCGGGAACACTGAAGCTTTCTTT. Translated: CATSRDRGIGNTEAFF. Combining the CDR3 with reference TRBV15 and TRBJ1-1 gives the whole variable domain DAMVIQNPRYQVTQFGKPVTLSCSQTLNHNVMYWYQQKSSQAPKLLFHYYDKDFNNEADTPDNFQSRRPNTSFCFLDIRSPGLGDTAMYLCATSRDRGIGNTEAFFGQGTRLTVV.

The V and J genes are TRBV5-8 and TRBJ1-6; D is unresolved. Trimming took 7 bases from V and 15 from J, leaving 17 bases between them. Germline V gene data show CDR1 as SGHTS and CDR2 as YDEGEE. CDR3 length: 12 residues. CDR3 region: CASHSAYKSLHF. In DNA, the CDR3 is TGTGCCAGCCATTCGGCCTACAAGAGCCTCCACTTT.

In DNA form, the CDR3 reads TGTGCCAGCAGCAAGGACAGGGGGTGGACTGAAGCTTTCTTT. Protein sequence: CASSKDRGWTEAFF. The chain links TRBV6-5 to TRBJ1-1, with 10 bases aligning to TRBD1. Trimming at V came to 6 bases and at J to 5 bases, leaving 6 bases not matched to a gene. The CDR3 is 14 amino acids. Germline V gene lookup returns CDR1 MNHEY and CDR2 SVGAGI.